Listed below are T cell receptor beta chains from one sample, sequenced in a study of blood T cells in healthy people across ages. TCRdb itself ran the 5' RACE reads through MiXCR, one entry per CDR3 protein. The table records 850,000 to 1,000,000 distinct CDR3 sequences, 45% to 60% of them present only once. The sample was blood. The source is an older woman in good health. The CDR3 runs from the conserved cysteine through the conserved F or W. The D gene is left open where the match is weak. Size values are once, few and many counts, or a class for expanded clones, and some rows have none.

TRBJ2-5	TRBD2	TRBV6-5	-	CASKPSGREETQYF	TGTGCCAGCAAGCCTAGCGGGAGGGAAGAGACCCAGTACTTC
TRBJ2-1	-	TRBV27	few	CASSLWGTGYNEQFF	TGTGCCAGCAGTTTATGGGGGACTGGGTACAATGAGCAGTTCTTC
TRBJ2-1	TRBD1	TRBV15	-	CATSITGTGVYNEQFF	TGTGCCACCAGCATTACCGGGACAGGGGTCTACAATGAGCAGTTCTTC
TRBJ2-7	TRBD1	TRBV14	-	CASSSRSPGTGGPTYEQYF	TGTGCCAGCAGCTCGAGGAGCCCCGGGACAGGGGGCCCCACCTACGAGCAGTACTTC
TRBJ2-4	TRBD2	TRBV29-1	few	CSVEGGRAPKNIQYF	TGCAGCGTTGAAGGTGGGAGGGCTCCCAAAAACATTCAGTACTTC
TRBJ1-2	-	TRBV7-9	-	CASSPQGSKGYGYTF	TGTGCCAGCAGCCCGCAGGGTAGTAAGGGCTATGGCTACACCTTC
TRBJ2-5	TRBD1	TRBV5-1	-	CASKGTGGEETQYF	TGCGCCAGTAAAGGGACAGGGGGCGAAGAGACCCAGTACTTC
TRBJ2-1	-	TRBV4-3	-	CASSQKLGPYEQFF	TGCGCCAGCAGCCAAAAACTAGGGCCCTATGAGCAGTTCTTC
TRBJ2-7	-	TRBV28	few	CASSRDAYEQYF	TGTGCCAGCAGTAGGGATGCCTACGAGCAGTACTTC
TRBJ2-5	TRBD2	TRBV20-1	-	CSARRPGGRFDNEQYF	TGCAGTGCTAGGCGCCCGGGCGGGAGGTTTGACAATGAGCAGTACTTC
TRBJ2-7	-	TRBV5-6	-	CASSFQTVNEQYF	TGTGCCAGCAGCTTTCAGACAGTCAACGAGCAGTACTTC
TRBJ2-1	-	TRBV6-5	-	CASRGRDNYNEQFF	TGTGCCAGCAGAGGCCGGGACAACTACAATGAGCAGTTCTTC
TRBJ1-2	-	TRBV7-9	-	CASSLGGGTYGYTF	TGTGCCAGCAGCTTAGGGGGCGGCACCTATGGCTACACCTTC
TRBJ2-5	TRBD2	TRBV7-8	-	CASSLGGLGPEETQYF	TGTGCCAGTAGCTTAGGCGGACTAGGGCCCGAAGAGACCCAGTACTTC
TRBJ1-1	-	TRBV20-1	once	CSARGTGRGNTEAFF	TGCAGTGCTAGAGGAACAGGGCGCGGGAACACTGAAGCTTTCTTT
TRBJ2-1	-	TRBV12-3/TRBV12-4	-	CASSFGARDDEQFF	TGTGCCAGCAGTTTTGGCGCCCGGGACGATGAGCAGTTCTTC
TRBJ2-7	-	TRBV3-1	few	CASSRTTRAGEQYF	TGTGCCAGCAGTCGAACCACTAGAGCGGGCGAGCAGTACTTC
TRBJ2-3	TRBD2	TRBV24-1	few	CATSELRFAGGRDTQYF	TGTGCCACCAGTGAGCTAAGGTTTGCGGGAGGAAGAGATACGCAGTATTTT
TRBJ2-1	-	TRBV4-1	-	CASSPIRWDEQFF	TGCGCCAGCAGCCCCATACGCTGGGATGAGCAGTTCTTC
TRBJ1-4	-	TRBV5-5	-	CASRVLATNEKLFF	TGTGCCAGCAGGGTTCTGGCAACTAATGAAAAACTGTTTTTT
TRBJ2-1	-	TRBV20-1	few	CSPHYGSSYNEQFF	TGCAGTCCACACTACGGGTCCTCCTACAATGAGCAGTTCTTC
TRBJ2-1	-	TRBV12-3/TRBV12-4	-	CASATENNEQFF	TGTGCCAGCGCGACGGAGAACAATGAGCAGTTCTTC
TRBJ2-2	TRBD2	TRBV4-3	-	CASSQAGGPATGELFF	TGCGCCAGCAGCCAAGCGGGAGGGCCGGCTACCGGGGAGCTGTTTTTT
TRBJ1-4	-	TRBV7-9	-	CASSPRAGYEAKLFF	TGTGCCAGCAGCCCCAGGGCTGGCTACGAGGCAAAACTGTTTTTT
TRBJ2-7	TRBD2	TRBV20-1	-	CSARDGRGILNEQYF	TGCAGTGCTAGGGACGGGAGGGGGATCCTCAATGAGCAGTACTTC
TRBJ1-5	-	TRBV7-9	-	CASSLKDSNQPQHF	TGTGCCAGCAGCTTAAAGGATAGCAATCAGCCCCAGCATTTT
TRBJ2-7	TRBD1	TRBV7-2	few	CASSSQGQRYEQYF	TGTGCCAGCAGCTCGCAGGGACAGCGGTACGAGCAGTACTTC
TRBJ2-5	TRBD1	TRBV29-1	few	CSVGGSQGVQETQYF	TGCAGCGTTGGAGGAAGTCAGGGGGTCCAAGAGACCCAGTACTTC
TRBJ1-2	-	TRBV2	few	CASAGEGYTF	TGTGCCAGCGCAGGGGAGGGCTACACCTTC
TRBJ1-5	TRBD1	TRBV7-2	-	CASSLVGQGRQPQHF	TGTGCCAGCAGCTTAGTGGGACAGGGTCGGCAGCCCCAGCATTTT
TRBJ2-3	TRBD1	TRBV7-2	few	CASSPGQITDTQYF	TGTGCCAGCAGCCCGGGACAGATCACAGATACGCAGTATTTT
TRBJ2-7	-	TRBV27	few	CASGDIGYEQYF	TGTGCCAGCGGGGACATTGGTTACGAGCAGTACTTC
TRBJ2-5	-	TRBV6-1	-	CASDLENRVWETQYF	TGTGCCAGCGACTTAGAAAACAGGGTGTGGGAGACCCAGTACTTC
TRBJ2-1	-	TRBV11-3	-	CACSLGRWGNEQFF	TGTGCCTGCAGCTTAGGCCGGTGGGGCAATGAGCAGTTCTTC
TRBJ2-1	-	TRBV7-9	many	CASSSWDLGTKFDEQFF	TGTGCCAGCAGCTCTTGGGACCTTGGGACAAAGTTCGATGAGCAGTTCTTC
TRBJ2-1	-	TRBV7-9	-	CASSLGRRWNEQFF	TGTGCCAGCAGCCTAGGTCGACGGTGGAATGAGCAGTTCTTC
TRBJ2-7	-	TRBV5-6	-	CASSFHPNEQYF	TGTGCCAGCAGCTTTCATCCCAACGAGCAGTACTTC
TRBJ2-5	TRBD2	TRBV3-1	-	CASSQGLAGYGGTQYF	TGTGCCAGCAGCCAAGGACTAGCGGGTTATGGGGGGACCCAGTACTTC
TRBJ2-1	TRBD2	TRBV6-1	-	CASSLSLGLAANEQFF	TGTGCCAGCAGCCTTAGTTTGGGACTAGCGGCCAATGAGCAGTTCTTC
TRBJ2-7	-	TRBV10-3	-	CAISESLRRGTTILYEQYF	TGTGCCATCAGTGAGTCTTTGAGGCGCGGGACCACTATTCTCTACGAGCAGTACTTC
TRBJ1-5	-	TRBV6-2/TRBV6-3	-	CASSYINSEPQHF	TGTGCCAGCAGTTACATAAACAGTGAGCCCCAGCATTTT
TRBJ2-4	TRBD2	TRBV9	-	CASSDSGRDKEQYF	TGTGCCAGCAGCGATAGCGGGAGGGACAAGGAGCAGTACTTC
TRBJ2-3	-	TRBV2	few	CASSEAATQYF	TGTGCCAGCAGTGAAGCGGCTACGCAGTATTTT
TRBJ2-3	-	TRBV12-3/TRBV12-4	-	CASSDRLRTDTQYF	TGTGCCAGCAGTGACCGACTTAGGACAGATACGCAGTATTTT
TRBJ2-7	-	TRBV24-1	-	CATKDRDTQPDGTYNGTYEQYF	TGTGCCACTAAAGACCGGGACACCCAACCGGACGGAACCTACAACGGAACCTACGAGCAGTACTTC
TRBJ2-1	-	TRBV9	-	CASSPAGLPPRVNEQFF	TGTGCCAGCAGCCCCGCTGGACTACCTCCCAGGGTGAATGAGCAGTTCTTC
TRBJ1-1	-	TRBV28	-	CASSFGRSAFF	TGTGCCAGCAGTTTTGGAAGATCGGCTTTCTTT
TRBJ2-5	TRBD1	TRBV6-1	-	CASSPFHWTGGGLETQYF	TGTGCCAGCAGCCCTTTTCACTGGACAGGGGGTGGGTTGGAGACCCAGTACTTC
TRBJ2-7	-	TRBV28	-	CASSAATGYSYEQYF	TGTGCCAGCAGTGCCGCGACAGGTTACTCCTACGAGCAGTACTTC
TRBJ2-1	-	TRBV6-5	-	CATSLYGDYNEQFF	TGTGCCACATCCCTCTACGGAGATTACAATGAGCAGTTCTTC
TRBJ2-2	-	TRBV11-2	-	CASSSLWPREELFF	TGTGCCAGCAGCTCTCTTTGGCCTAGGGAGGAGCTGTTTTTT
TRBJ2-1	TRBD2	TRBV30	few	CAWTHRGLAGGPQNNEQFF	TGTGCCTGGACCCACCGGGGACTAGCGGGAGGGCCTCAGAACAATGAGCAGTTCTTC
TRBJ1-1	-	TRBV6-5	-	CASSYSRGRQNTEAFF	TGTGCCAGCAGTTACTCTAGGGGCAGGCAAAACACTGAAGCTTTCTTT
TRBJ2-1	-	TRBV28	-	CASRAGTPVYNEQFF	TGTGCCAGCAGAGCCGGAACCCCCGTCTACAATGAGCAGTTCTTC
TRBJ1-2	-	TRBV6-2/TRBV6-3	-	CASMVTDTRSYTF	TGTGCCAGCATGGTCACAGACACCAGATCCTACACCTTC
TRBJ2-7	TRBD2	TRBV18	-	CASAASGSNEQYF	TGTGCCAGCGCCGCTAGCGGGAGCAACGAGCAGTACTTC
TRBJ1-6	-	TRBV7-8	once	CASSPFPRQADNSPLHF	TGTGCCAGCAGCCCGTTTCCACGGCAGGCCGATAATTCACCCCTCCACTTT
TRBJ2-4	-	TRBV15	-	CATSRDHSTGRNEQYF	TGTGCCACCAGCAGAGATCATTCAACAGGGCGGAATGAGCAGTACTTC
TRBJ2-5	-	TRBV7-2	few	CASSLHGAEETQYF	TGTGCCAGCAGCTTACATGGTGCCGAAGAGACCCAGTACTTC